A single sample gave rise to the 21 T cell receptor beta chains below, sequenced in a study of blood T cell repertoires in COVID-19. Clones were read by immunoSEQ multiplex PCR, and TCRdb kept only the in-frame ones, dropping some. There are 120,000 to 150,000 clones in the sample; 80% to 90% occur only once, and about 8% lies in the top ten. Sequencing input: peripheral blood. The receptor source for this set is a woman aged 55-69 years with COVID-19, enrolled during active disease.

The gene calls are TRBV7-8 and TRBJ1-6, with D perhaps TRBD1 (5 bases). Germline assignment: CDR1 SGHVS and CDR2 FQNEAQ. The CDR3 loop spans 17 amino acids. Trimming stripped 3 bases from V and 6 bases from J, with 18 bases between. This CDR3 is CASSLEGTGWANSPLHF. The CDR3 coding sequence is TGTGCCAGCAGCTTGGAAGGCACAGGCTGGGCTAATTCACCCCTCCACTTT.

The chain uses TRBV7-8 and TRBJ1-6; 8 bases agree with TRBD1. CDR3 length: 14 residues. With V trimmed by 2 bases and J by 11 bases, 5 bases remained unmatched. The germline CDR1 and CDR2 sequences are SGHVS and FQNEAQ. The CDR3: CASSLTLTGAPLHF. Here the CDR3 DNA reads TGTGCCAGCAGCTTAACACTGACAGGGGCACCCCTCCACTTT.

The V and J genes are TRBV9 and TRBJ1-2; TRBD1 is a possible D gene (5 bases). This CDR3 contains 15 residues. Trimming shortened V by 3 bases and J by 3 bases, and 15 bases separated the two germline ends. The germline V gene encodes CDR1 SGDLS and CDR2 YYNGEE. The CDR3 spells CASSGLWGGYYGYTF. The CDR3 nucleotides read TGTGCCAGCAGCGGCCTCTGGGGGGGTTACTATGGCTACACCTTC.

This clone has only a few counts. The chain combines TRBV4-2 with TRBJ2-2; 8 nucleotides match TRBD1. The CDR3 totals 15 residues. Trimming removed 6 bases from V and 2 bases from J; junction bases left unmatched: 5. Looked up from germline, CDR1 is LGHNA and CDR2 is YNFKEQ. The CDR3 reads CASRGDRINTGELFF. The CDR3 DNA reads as TGTGCCAGCAGGGGGGACAGGATTAACACCGGGGAGCTGTTTTTT.

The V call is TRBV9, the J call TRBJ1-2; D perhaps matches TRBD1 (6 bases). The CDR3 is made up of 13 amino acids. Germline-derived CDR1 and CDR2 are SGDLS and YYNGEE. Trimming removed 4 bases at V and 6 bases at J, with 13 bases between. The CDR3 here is CASSPPGGDGYTF. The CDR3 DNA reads TGTGCCAGCAGCCCCCCGGGGGGCGATGGCTACACCTTC.

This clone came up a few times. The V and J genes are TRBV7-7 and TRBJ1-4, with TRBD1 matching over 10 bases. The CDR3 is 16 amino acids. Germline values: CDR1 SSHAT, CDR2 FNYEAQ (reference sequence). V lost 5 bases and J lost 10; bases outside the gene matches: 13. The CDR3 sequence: CASSPGSTGGFGKLFF. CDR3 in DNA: TGTGCCAGCAGCCCGGGATCGACAGGGGGCTTCGGAAAACTGTTTTTT.

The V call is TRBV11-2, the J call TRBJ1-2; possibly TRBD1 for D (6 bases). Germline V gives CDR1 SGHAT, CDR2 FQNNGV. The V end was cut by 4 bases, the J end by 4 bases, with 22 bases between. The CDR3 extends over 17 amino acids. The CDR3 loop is CASSSPGGYRVAYGYTF. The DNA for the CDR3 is TGTGCCAGCAGCTCCCCCGGGGGGTACAGGGTTGCCTATGGCTACACCTTC.

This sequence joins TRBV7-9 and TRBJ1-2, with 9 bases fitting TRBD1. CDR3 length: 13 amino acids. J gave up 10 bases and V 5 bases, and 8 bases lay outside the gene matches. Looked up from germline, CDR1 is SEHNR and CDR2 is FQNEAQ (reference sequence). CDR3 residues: CASSPSGTGNYTF. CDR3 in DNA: TGTGCCAGCAGCCCGTCCGGGACAGGGAACTACACCTTC.

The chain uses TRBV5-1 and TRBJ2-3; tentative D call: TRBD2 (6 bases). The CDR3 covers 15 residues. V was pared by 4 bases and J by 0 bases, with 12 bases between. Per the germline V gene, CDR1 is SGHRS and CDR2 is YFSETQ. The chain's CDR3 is CASSPGDASTDTQYF. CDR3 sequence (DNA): TGCGCCAGCAGCCCGGGGGACGCTAGCACAGATACGCAGTATTTT.

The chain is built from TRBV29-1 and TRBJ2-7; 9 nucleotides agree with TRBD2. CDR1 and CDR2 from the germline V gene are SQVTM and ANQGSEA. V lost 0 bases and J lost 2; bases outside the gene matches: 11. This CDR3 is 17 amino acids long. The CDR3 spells CSVEDRSGGPTTYEQYF. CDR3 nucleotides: TGCAGCGTTGAAGATCGGAGCGGGGGGCCAACAACCTACGAGCAGTACTTC.

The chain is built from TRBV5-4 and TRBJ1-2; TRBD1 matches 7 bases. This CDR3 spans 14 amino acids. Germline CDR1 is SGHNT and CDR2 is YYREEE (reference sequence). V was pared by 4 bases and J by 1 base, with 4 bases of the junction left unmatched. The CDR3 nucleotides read TGTGCCAGCAGCGGGCGACAGGGTAACTATGGCTACACCTTC. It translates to CASSGRQGNYGYTF.

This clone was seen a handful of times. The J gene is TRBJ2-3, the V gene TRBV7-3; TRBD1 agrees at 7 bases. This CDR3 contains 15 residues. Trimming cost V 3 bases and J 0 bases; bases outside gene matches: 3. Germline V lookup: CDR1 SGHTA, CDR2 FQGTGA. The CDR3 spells CASSFAGGSTDTQYF. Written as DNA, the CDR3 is TGTGCCAGCAGCTTTGCAGGGGGTAGCACAGATACGCAGTATTTT. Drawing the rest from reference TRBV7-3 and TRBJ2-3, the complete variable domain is GAGVSQTPSNKVTEKGKYVELRCDPISGHTALYWYRQSLGQGPEFLIYFQGTGAADDSGLPNDRFFAVRPEGSVSTLKIQRTERGDSAVYLCASSFAGGSTDTQYFGPGTRLTVL.

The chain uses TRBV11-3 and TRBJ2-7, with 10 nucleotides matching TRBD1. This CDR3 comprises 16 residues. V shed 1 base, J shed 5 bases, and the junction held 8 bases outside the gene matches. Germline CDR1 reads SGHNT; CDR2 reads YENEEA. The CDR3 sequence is CASSLGPTGTGDEQYF. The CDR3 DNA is TGTGCCAGCAGCTTAGGCCCGACCGGGACAGGGGACGAGCAGTACTTC.

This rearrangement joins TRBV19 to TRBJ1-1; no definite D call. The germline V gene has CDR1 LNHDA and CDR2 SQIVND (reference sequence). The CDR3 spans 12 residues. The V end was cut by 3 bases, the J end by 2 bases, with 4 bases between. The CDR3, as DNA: TGTGCCAGTAGTATGCTAAACACTGAAGCTTTCTTT. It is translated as CASSMLNTEAFF.

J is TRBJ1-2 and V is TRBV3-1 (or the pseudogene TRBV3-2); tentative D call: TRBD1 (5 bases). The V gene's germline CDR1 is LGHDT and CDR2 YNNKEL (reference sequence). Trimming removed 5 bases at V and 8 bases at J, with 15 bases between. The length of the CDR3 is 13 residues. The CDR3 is CASSSRGGEGYTF. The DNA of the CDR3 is TGTGCCAGCAGCTCCCGCGGAGGGGAAGGCTACACCTTC.

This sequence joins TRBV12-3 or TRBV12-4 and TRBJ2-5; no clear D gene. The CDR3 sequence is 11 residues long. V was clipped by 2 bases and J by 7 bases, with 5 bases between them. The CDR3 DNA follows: TGTGCCAGCAGTTTAAGTAGGACCCAGTACTTC. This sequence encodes CASSLSRTQYF.

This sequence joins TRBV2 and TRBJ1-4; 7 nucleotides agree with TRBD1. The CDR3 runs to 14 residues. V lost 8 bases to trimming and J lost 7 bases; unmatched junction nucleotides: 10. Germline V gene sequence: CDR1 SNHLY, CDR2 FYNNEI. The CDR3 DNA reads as TGTGCCAGCGGAAGGAGACAGGGAAGTGAAAAACTGTTTTTT. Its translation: CASGRRQGSEKLFF.

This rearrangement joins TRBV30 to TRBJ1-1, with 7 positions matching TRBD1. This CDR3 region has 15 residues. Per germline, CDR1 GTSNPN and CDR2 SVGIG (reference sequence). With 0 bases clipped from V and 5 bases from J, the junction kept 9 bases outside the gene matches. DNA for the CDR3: TGTGCCTGGAGTGTATTCGGGACAGTGCATACTGAAGCTTTCTTT. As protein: CAWSVFGTVHTEAFF.

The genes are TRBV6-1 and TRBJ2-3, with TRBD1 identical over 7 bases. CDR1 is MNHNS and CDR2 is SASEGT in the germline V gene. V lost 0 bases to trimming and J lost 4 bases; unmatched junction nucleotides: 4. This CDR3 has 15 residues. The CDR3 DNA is TGTGCCAGCAGTGAAGCCCTCCAGGGGGCAGATACGCAGTATTTT. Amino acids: CASSEALQGADTQYF.

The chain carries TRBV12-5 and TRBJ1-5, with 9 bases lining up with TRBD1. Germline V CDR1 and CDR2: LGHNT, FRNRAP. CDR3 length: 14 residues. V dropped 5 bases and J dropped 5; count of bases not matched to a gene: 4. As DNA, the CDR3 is TGTGCTAGTGGTATCGGACAGGGGTATCAGCCCCAGCATTTT. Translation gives CASGIGQGYQPQHF. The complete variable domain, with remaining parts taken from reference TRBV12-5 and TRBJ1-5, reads DARVTQTPRHKVTEMGQEVTMRCQPILGHNTVFWYRQTMMQGLELLAYFRNRAPLDDSGMPKDRFSAEMPDATLATLKIQPSEPRDSAVYFCASGIGQGYQPQHFGDGTRLSIL.

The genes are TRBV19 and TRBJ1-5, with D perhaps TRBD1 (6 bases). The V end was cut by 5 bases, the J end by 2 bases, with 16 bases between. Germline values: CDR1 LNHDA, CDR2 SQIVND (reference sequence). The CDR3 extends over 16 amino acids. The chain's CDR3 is CASSYGGGRGNQPQHF. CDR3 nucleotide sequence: TGTGCCAGTAGTTACGGGGGGGGCAGGGGCAATCAGCCCCAGCATTTT.